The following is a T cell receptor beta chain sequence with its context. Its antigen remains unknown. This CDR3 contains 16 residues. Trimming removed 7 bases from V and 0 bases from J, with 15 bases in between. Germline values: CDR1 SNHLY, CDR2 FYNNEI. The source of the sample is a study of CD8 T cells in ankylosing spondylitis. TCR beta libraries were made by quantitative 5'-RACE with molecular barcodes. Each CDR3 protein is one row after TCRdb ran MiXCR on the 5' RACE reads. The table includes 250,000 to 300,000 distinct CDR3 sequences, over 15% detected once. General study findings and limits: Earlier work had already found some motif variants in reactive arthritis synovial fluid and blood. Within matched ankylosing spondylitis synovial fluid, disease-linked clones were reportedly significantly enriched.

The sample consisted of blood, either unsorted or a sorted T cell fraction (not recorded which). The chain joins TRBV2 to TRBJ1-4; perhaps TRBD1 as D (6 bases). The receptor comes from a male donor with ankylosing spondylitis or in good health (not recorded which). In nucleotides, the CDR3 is TGTGCCAGCACCACCGCGGACAGATCAACTAATGAAAAACTGTTTTTT. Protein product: CASTTADRSTNEKLFF.